What follows are 6 T cell receptor beta chains derived from one specimen sequenced in a study of a mutant IDH1 vaccine in newly diagnosed glioma. The table came from immunoSEQ multiplex PCR; TCRdb's copy has only in-frame clones and leaves some out. The data contain around 61,000 clones, 90% of them singletons. These receptors' targets are unknown. Time point in this sample: week 5, during vaccination. The vaccine gave 300 ug of a 20-mer mutant IDH1 peptide subcutaneously per dose. This specimen consisted of PBMCs, obtained from a glioma patient whose treatment included an IDH1 peptide vaccine. The receptor set was obtained from a woman aged 40 to 50 with glioma.

V usage is TRBV6-6 and J usage is TRBJ2-7; 7 nucleotides align to TRBD1. V gave up 6 bases and J gave up 2 bases; unmatched junction bases: 10. The CDR3 runs to 15 residues. Germline loops: CDR1 MNHNY, CDR2 SVGAGI (reference sequence). The CDR3 protein is CASSAPTGSPYEQYF. CDR3 DNA: TGTGCCAGCAGCGCCCCGACAGGGTCCCCCTACGAGCAGTACTTC.

The J gene is TRBJ2-7, the V gene TRBV6-6; no clear D gene. The CDR3 spans 13 residues. From germline, CDR1 is MNHNY and CDR2 SVGAGI (reference sequence). V lost 6 bases and J lost 0, with 9 bases in between. The CDR3 reads CASRSPSSYEQYF. The CDR3 nucleotides read TGTGCCAGCAGGTCCCCCAGCTCCTACGAGCAGTACTTC.

This clone was observed a few times. This sequence joins TRBV19 and TRBJ2-1; TRBD2 aligns across 16 bases. This CDR3 is built from 17 residues. From germline, CDR1 is LNHDA and CDR2 SQIVND (reference sequence). The J segment lost 2 bases and the V segment lost 7 bases, leaving 5 bases of the junction unmatched. The CDR3 sequence is CASTGLAGGPAYNEQFF. In nucleotides, the CDR3 is TGTGCCAGTACGGGACTAGCGGGGGGGCCCGCCTACAATGAGCAGTTCTTC.

The rearrangement joins TRBV6-5 to TRBJ1-2, with 9 positions matching TRBD1. Looked up from germline, CDR1 is MNHEY and CDR2 is SVGAGI. V trimming: 4 bases; J trimming: 2 bases; junction bases outside the gene matches: 5. The CDR3 spans 15 residues. CDR3 bases: TGTGCCAGCAGTTCACCAGACAGGGGGAACTATGGCTACACCTTC. This gives the protein CASSSPDRGNYGYTF.

This sequence joins TRBV6-1 and TRBJ2-7; D might be TRBD1 or TRBD2, each matching 6 bases. The germline V gene has CDR1 MNHNS and CDR2 SASEGT. This CDR3 is built from 17 residues. V lost 0 bases to trimming and J lost 0 bases, with 15 bases between them. CDR3 DNA: TGTGCCAGCAGTGAAGCGGGGGGCAGCCTCAGCTCCTACGAGCAGTACTTC. This encodes CASSEAGGSLSSYEQYF.

The sample holds one count of this clone. The CDR3 DNA reads as TGTGCCATCAGTGAGAGCGTCGGGACACCGGAGACCCAGTACTTC. Translated, it gives CAISESVGTPETQYF. This rearrangement joins TRBV10-3 to TRBJ2-5; TRBD1 might be the D (6 bases). CDR1 and CDR2 from the germline V gene are ENHRY and SYGVKD. V shed 2 bases and J shed 5 bases, with 15 bases lying between them. There are 15 residues in the CDR3.